These 26 T cell receptor beta chains came from one sample sequenced in a study of blood T cells in healthy people across ages. Using a J-beta primer mix together with a sample-barcoded 5' primer, a second PCR was run for about 6 to 12 cycles. TCRdb called the 5' RACE reads again in MiXCR, with one record for every CDR3 protein. The profile shows about 650,000 distinct CDR3 sequences, about 34% of them singletons. The sample comprised blood. All receptors come from an elderly woman in good health.

The rearrangement links TRBV29-1 to TRBJ2-3; D possibly corresponds to TRBD2 (5 bases). CDR3 length: 14 residues. V dropped 6 bases and J dropped 2 bases, with 15 bases sitting between them. Germline V CDR1 and CDR2: SQVTM, ANQGSEA. CDR3 sequence reads: CSVARATNTDTQYF. The CDR3 coding sequence is TGCAGCGTAGCGAGGGCGACCAACACAGATACGCAGTATTTT.

This clonotype was seen more than once but under ten times. This may arise from a read error, as a much more abundant clone is one base away. This rearrangement joins TRBV20-1 to TRBJ2-1, with D possibly TRBD2 on 7 matching bases. The V gene's germline CDR1 is DFQATT and CDR2 SNEGSKA (reference sequence). CDR3 length equals 12 residues. The CDR3: CSARGRYNGQFF. In DNA, the CDR3 is TGCAGTGCGCGGGGGCGATACAATGGGCAGTTCTTC.

This rearrangement joins TRBV20-1 to TRBJ2-5; a weak D match, TRBD1 (6 bases). V was cut by 3 bases and J by 3 bases, with 11 bases left in between. The CDR3 is made up of 13 amino acids. CDR1 and CDR2 (germline): DFQATT, SNEGSKA (reference sequence). The CDR3 sequence: CSASGQSKETQYF. In DNA form, the CDR3 reads TGCAGTGCTAGCGGACAGTCCAAAGAGACCCAGTACTTC.

This clonotype was seen at least ten times. This rearrangement joins TRBV28 to TRBJ2-7, with TRBD1 as a possible D gene (5 bases). V was clipped by 5 bases and J by 7 bases, with 12 bases between them. CDR1 and CDR2 (germline): MDHEN, SYDVKM. The CDR3 covers 12 residues. The CDR3 is CASSQFPGEQYF. The CDR3, as DNA: TGTGCCAGCAGTCAATTTCCAGGGGAGCAGTACTTC.

The genes are TRBV18 and TRBJ2-4; possible D gene TRBD2, 5 bases. The J call may be wrong; the DNA end is better matched by TRBJ2-5. CDR3 length: 13 residues. Germline V gene sequence: CDR1 KGHSH, CDR2 LQKENI. CDR3 coding DNA: TGTGCCAGCTCGTTCGACTACGAAGAGACCCAGTACTTC. It translates to CASSFDYEETQYF.

In its sample, this clonotype was seen many times. This sequence joins TRBV20-1 and TRBJ2-5; 8 positions agree with TRBD2. Germline CDR1 DFQATT, CDR2 SNEGSKA (reference sequence). Trimming cost V 1 base and J 4 bases; bases outside gene matches: 2. CDR3 length: 13 amino acids. The CDR3 DNA reads TGCAGTGCTAGAGCGGGAGGGCTAGAGACCCAGTACTTC. Translating gives CSARAGGLETQYF.

The rearrangement uses TRBV2 and TRBJ2-1, with D possibly matching TRBD1 (6 bases). This CDR3 has 11 residues. Germline V gives CDR1 SNHLY, CDR2 FYNNEI. Trimming left V 8 bases short and J 9 bases short, with 11 bases between. Here the CDR3 reads CASHREGEQFF. The DNA for the CDR3 is TGTGCCAGCCACAGGGAAGGTGAGCAGTTCTTC.

This clonotype was detected ten times or more. This chain links TRBV20-1 with TRBJ2-5, with TRBD2 matching 8 bases. With V trimmed by 0 bases and J by 4 bases, 7 bases remained unmatched. The V gene's germline CDR1 is DFQATT and CDR2 SNEGSKA (reference sequence). The CDR3 is 15 amino acids. The CDR3 DNA reads as TGCAGTGCTAGAGATCAATGGGCGGGGGGAGAGACCCAGTACTTC. This codes for CSARDQWAGGETQYF.

This clonotype was seen a handful of times. V is TRBV9 and J is TRBJ2-2; D is undetermined. CDR3 size: 13 residues. The V end was cut by 7 bases, the J end by 0 bases, with 7 bases between. Germline values: CDR1 SGDLS, CDR2 YYNGEE. In nucleotides, the CDR3 is TGTGCCAGCCAAGAACCGAACACCGGGGAGCTGTTTTTT. Translation gives CASQEPNTGELFF.

CDR3 sequence (DNA): TGCAGTGCTCAAGGCAGGGGTTATGAAAAACTGTTTTTT. Its protein product is CSAQGRGYEKLFF. This chain joins TRBV20-1 and TRBJ1-4, with D maybe TRBD1 (6 bases). With 5 bases removed from V and 6 bases from J, the gap between germline ends came to 13 bases. Germline loops: CDR1 DFQATT, CDR2 SNEGSKA (reference sequence). The CDR3 sequence is 13 residues long.

This clonotype was counted at least ten times. V usage is TRBV6-1 and J usage is TRBJ2-4; D remains unclear. This CDR3 is 12 amino acids long. Trimming pared 2 bases from V and 8 bases from J, leaving 7 bases between. Per germline, CDR1 MNHNS and CDR2 SASEGT. The CDR3 loop is CASSERPHIQYF. Written as DNA, the CDR3 is TGTGCCAGCAGTGAACGTCCCCACATTCAGTACTTC.

Only a few counts were recorded for this clonotype. A much larger clone lies one base from this, so it may be a read error. The chain has TRBV20-1 and TRBJ2-6; 9 nucleotides match TRBD1. The germline gives CDR1 DFQATT, CDR2 SNEGSKA (reference sequence). The CDR3 consists of 17 residues. CDR3 DNA: TGCAGTGCTAGGGGGGACAGGGAACTCTCTGGGGCCAACGTCCGGACTTTC. Protein: CSARGDRELSGANVRTF.

The chain couples TRBV12-3 or TRBV12-4 to TRBJ1-6; D ambiguous. This CDR3 contains 13 residues. Trimming shortened V by 6 bases and J by 7 bases, and 10 bases separated the two germline ends. The CDR3 DNA follows: TGTGCCAGCAGCTCCCGGAGAAATTCACCCCTCCACTTT. Translating it yields CASSSRRNSPLHF.

Worth noting for this clonotype: At one end, the junction sequence differs from germline, possibly due to a read error. This chain links TRBV20-1 with TRBJ1-5; 7 bases agree with TRBD1. CDR1 is DFQATT, CDR2 SNEGSKA, per germline (reference sequence). The length of the CDR3 is 14 residues. The CDR3 region is CSAIRQGGNQPQHF. DNA for the CDR3: TGCAGTGCCATCCGACAGGGAGGCAACCAGCCCCAGCATTTT.

This clonotype was recorded many times. This sequence joins TRBV9 and TRBJ2-5; the D gene is possibly TRBD1 (7 bases). This CDR3 is 15 amino acids long. Germline CDR1 reads SGDLS; CDR2 reads YYNGEE. The ends were cut back, 3 bases at V and 4 bases at J, with 16 bases in the middle. The DNA for the CDR3 is TGTGCCAGCAGCGGTCAGGGGGGCTTAGTAGAGACCCAGTACTTC. Translated, it gives CASSGQGGLVETQYF.

Of note for this clonotype: A much larger clone lies one base from this, so it may be a read error. The V call is TRBV29-1, the J call TRBJ2-1; 7 bases are a match to TRBD2. Matching the DNA end better, TRBJ2-7 makes the J call doubtful. The CDR3 spans 14 residues. The germline gives CDR1 SQVTM, CDR2 ANQGSEA. The CDR3 DNA reads as TGCAGCGCGAACGGGGGGAGCTCCTACAATGAGCAGTACTTC. Amino acids: CSANGGSSYNEQYF.

Only a few counts were recorded for this clonotype. This could be a read error, since a much larger clone is one nucleotide away. V is TRBV3-1 and J is TRBJ2-1; no firm D call. Trimming pared 4 bases from V and 10 bases from J, leaving 11 bases between. Per germline, CDR1 LGHDT and CDR2 YNNKEL (reference sequence). The CDR3 totals 12 residues. The CDR3 region has the DNA TGTGCCAGCAGCCCCGCCGCCTACGAGCAGTTCTTC. Translating gives CASSPAAYEQFF.

This chain joins TRBV10-3 and TRBJ2-4, with a weak D call TRBD1 (6 bases). The CDR3 contains 13 residues. Germline V gives CDR1 ENHRY, CDR2 SYGVKD. V dropped 7 bases and J dropped 1 base, with 8 bases sitting between them. The CDR3 sequence: CAINDRAKNIQYF. CDR3 sequence (DNA): TGTGCCATCAACGACAGGGCCAAAAACATTCAGTACTTC.

The chain links TRBV28 to TRBJ1-2; 11 nucleotides agree with TRBD1. The length of the CDR3 is 15 residues. The germline V gene has CDR1 MDHEN and CDR2 SYDVKM. The V gene end was trimmed by 5 bases and the J gene end by 5 bases; junction bases not matched to a gene: 7. Written as DNA, the CDR3 is TGTGCCAGCAGTCTAGGACAGGGGGCAAAATATGGCTACACCTTC. The encoded protein is CASSLGQGAKYGYTF.

The table lists this clonotype with many counts. The chain links TRBV7-9 to TRBJ2-3, with D uncertain. This CDR3 has 12 amino acids. The germline V and J ends were trimmed by 5 bases and 5 bases, with 8 bases remaining between them. The V gene's germline CDR1 is SEHNR and CDR2 FQNEAQ (reference sequence). CDR3 nucleotides: TGTGCCAGCAGCCCAGGAATAGATACGCAGTATTTT. This encodes CASSPGIDTQYF.

This clonotype was seen repeatedly, ten times or more. This chain joins TRBV7-9 and TRBJ2-5, with D possibly matching TRBD1 (6 bases). Germline loops: CDR1 SEHNR, CDR2 FQNEAQ (reference sequence). The CDR3 totals 14 residues. V lost 3 bases, J lost 2 bases, and 10 bases lay in between. The DNA of the CDR3 is TGTGCCAGCAGCTTCCAGGGGCCACAAGAGACCCAGTACTTC. Translating gives CASSFQGPQETQYF.

This clonotype came up a few times. The chain recombines TRBV7-9 with TRBJ1-1; D might be TRBD1 (6 bases). From germline, CDR1 is SEHNR and CDR2 FQNEAQ (reference sequence). The CDR3 loop spans 15 amino acids. The V end was cut by 6 bases, the J end by 1 base, with 15 bases between. For the CDR3, the DNA is TGTGCCAGCAGTAAACTGGGACAAAAGAACACTGAAGCTTTCTTT. Protein: CASSKLGQKNTEAFF.

In its sample, this clonotype was seen many times. The chain joins TRBV7-3 to TRBJ2-1, with 12 nucleotides matching TRBD2. The V and J ends lost 6 bases and 8 bases, in that order; junction bases with no gene match: 8. This CDR3 is built from 15 residues. Germline V gene data show CDR1 as SGHTA and CDR2 as FQGTGA. The CDR3 reads CASSRTSGVNDEQFF. CDR3 nucleotide sequence: TGTGCCAGCAGTCGGACTAGCGGGGTCAACGATGAGCAGTTCTTC.

V gene TRBV20-1 combines with J gene TRBJ1-5; 8 positions agree with TRBD1. Per germline, CDR1 DFQATT and CDR2 SNEGSKA (reference sequence). This CDR3 region has 15 residues. Trimming removed 0 bases from V and 7 bases from J; junction bases left unmatched: 8. The CDR3 nucleotides read TGCAGTGCTAGAGATGGGCAGGGGGCTTGGCAGCCCCAGCATTTT. It codes for CSARDGQGAWQPQHF.

As to this clonotype: A read error may be the cause here, since a much bigger clone is one base away. CDR3 in DNA: TGTGCCAGCAGTTTACTTCGGACTAGCGAGCAGCATGAGCAGTTCTTC. It is translated as CASSLLRTSEQHEQFF. This sequence joins TRBV27 and TRBJ2-1, with 9 bases that match TRBD2. This CDR3 comprises 16 residues. V lost 2 bases and J lost 8; bases outside the gene matches: 10. Germline CDR1 is MNHEY and CDR2 is SMNVEV (reference sequence).

This clonotype has a handful of counts. A much larger clonotype is one base distant, so this may be a read error. This chain links TRBV20-1 with TRBJ2-7, with a weak D call TRBD1 (6 bases). This CDR3 is built from 12 residues. Germline V gene data show CDR1 as DFQATT and CDR2 as SNEGSKA (reference sequence). CDR3 nucleotide sequence: TGCAGGGCTGGACGGGACACCCACGAGCAGTACTTC. This gives the protein CRAGRDTHEQYF.